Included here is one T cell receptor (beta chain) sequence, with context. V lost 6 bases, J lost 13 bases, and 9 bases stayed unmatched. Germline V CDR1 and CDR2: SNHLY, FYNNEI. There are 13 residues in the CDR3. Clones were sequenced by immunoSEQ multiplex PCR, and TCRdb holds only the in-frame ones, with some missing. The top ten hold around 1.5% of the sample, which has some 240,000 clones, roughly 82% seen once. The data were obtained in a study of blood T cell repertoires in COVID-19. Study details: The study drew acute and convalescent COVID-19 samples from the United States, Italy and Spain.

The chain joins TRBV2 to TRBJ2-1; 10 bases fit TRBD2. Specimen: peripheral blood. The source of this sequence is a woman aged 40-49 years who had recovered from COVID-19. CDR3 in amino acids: CASRVSGGPRQFF. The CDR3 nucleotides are TGTGCCAGCAGGGTTAGCGGGGGGCCCCGTCAGTTCTTC.